The 28 T cell receptor beta chains reported below all come from one sample, sequenced in a study of CD8 T cells in Susac syndrome. An amount of RNA that ranged from 0.5 to 1 ug was reverse transcribed with random hexamers. MiXCR was run by TCRdb on the immunoSEQ multiplex PCR reads, yielding one entry per CDR3 protein. The sample gives 90,000 to 150,000 distinct CDR3 sequences, about nine tenths of which show up once; 0.11% to 0.15% is in the top ten. The sample was CD4+ T cells from PBMCs. These receptors were taken from a human donor in good health.

The gene calls are TRBV28 and TRBJ2-2; D is perhaps TRBD2 (6 bases). V lost 3 bases and J 5 bases, leaving 16 bases between the germline ends. CDR1 is MDHEN and CDR2 is SYDVKM in the germline V gene. The CDR3 is made up of 16 amino acids. The DNA for the CDR3 is TGTGCCAGCAGTTTTTTATCCGTCGGGAGTACCGGGGAGCTGTTTTTT. Translating gives CASSFLSVGSTGELFF.

The chain has TRBV3-1 and TRBJ2-1; D unresolved. This CDR3 has 16 amino acids. CDR1 is LGHDT and CDR2 is YNNKEL in the germline V gene (reference sequence). V shed 1 base and J shed 1 base, with 11 bases lying between them. The CDR3 nucleotides are TGTGCCAGCAGCCAAGGGCCGGGCTCGTCCTACAATGAGCAGTTCTTC. This gives the protein CASSQGPGSSYNEQFF.

The chain links TRBV29-1 to TRBJ1-1, with D hard to call. CDR3 length: 12 residues. Germline assignment: CDR1 SQVTM and CDR2 ANQGSEA. V was clipped by 7 bases and J by 0 bases, with 9 bases between them. The CDR3 DNA reads as TGCAGCGCTGGACCGCTGAACACTGAAGCTTTCTTT. As protein: CSAGPLNTEAFF. Variable domain in full (rest from reference TRBV29-1 and TRBJ1-1): SAVISQKPSRDICQRGTSLTIQCQVDSQVTMMFWYRQQPGQSLTLIATANQGSEATYESGFVIDKFPISRPNLTFSTLTVSNMSPEDSSIYLCSAGPLNTEAFFGQGTRLTVV.

The V and J genes are TRBV4-1 and TRBJ2-1; 8 bases match TRBD2. This CDR3 region has 15 residues. V gave up 2 bases and J gave up 0 bases; unmatched junction bases: 0. CDR1 is MGHRA and CDR2 is YSYEKL in the germline V gene. The CDR3 bases are TGCGCCAGCAGCCAAAGCGGGAGCTCCTACAATGAGCAGTTCTTC. Its protein is CASSQSGSSYNEQFF.

The rearrangement links TRBV6-2 or TRBV6-3 to TRBJ2-3, with D perhaps TRBD2 (6 bases). V dropped 4 bases and J dropped 4 bases, with 21 bases sitting between them. Germline V gene lookup returns CDR1 MNHEY and CDR2 SVGEGT. The length of the CDR3 is 17 residues. The CDR3 spells CASSFLLGGLVADTQYF. The CDR3 DNA is TGTGCCAGCAGTTTTCTTCTCGGGGGATTGGTCGCAGATACGCAGTATTTT.

In DNA form, the CDR3 reads TGTGCCAGCAGTGACTCGACTAGCGGGGGGGATACGCAGTATTTT. Residues: CASSDSTSGGDTQYF. The V gene is TRBV6-4, the J gene TRBJ2-3, with 13 bases that match TRBD2. Per germline, CDR1 MRHNA and CDR2 SNTAGT. J lost 6 bases, V lost 0 bases, and 0 bases had no gene match. CDR3 length equals 15 residues.

This clonotype was seen more than once but under ten times. This chain links TRBV5-6 with TRBJ1-2; 9 nucleotides match TRBD1. The trim removed 2 bases at V and 8 bases at J, leaving 4 bases unmatched. Germline V gives CDR1 SGHDT, CDR2 YYEEEE. The CDR3 covers 13 residues. CDR3 sequence (DNA): TGTGCCAGCAGCTTACGGACAGGGGAGGGCTACACCTTC. Protein product: CASSLRTGEGYTF. The entire variable domain, with the rest obtained from reference TRBV5-6 and TRBJ1-2, is as follows: DAGVTQSPTHLIKTRGQQVTLRCSPKSGHDTVSWYQQALGQGPQFIFQYYEEEERQRGNFPDRFSGHQFPNYSSELNVNALLLGDSALYLCASSLRTGEGYTFGSGTRLTVV.

This sequence joins TRBV5-1 and TRBJ1-2; D remains ambiguous. The germline V gene encodes CDR1 SGHRS and CDR2 YFSETQ. V was trimmed by 0 bases and J by 6 bases, leaving 12 bases between them. The CDR3 spans 14 residues. The CDR3: CASSLGSVDDGYTF. Here the CDR3 DNA reads TGCGCCAGCAGCTTGGGGTCGGTAGACGATGGCTACACCTTC.

This clonotype was seen only once. The V and J genes are TRBV19 and TRBJ1-5, with D possibly matching TRBD1 (5 bases). The CDR3 is 15 amino acids. V shed 3 bases and J shed 0 bases, with 9 bases lying between them. Germline lookup yields CDR1 LNHDA and CDR2 SQIVND (reference sequence). CDR3 sequence (DNA): TGTGCCAGTAGTATGGGACGGAGTAGCAATCAGCCCCAGCATTTT. Residues: CASSMGRSSNQPQHF.

The chain carries TRBV19 and TRBJ1-3, with D possibly being TRBD1 (6 bases). This CDR3 contains 13 residues. V lost 6 bases and J lost 2, with 8 bases in between. The germline CDR1 and CDR2 sequences are LNHDA and SQIVND (reference sequence). In DNA, the CDR3 is TGTGCCAGTAGGTCAGGGGCTGGAAACACCATATATTTT. It translates to CASRSGAGNTIYF.

The chain uses TRBV6-2 or TRBV6-3 and TRBJ2-5; D unresolved. Germline V CDR1 and CDR2: MNHEY, SVGEGT. V was shortened by 6 bases and J by 2 bases, with 7 bases between the two germline ends. This CDR3 spans 12 amino acids. CDR3 sequence: CASSHKQETQYF. In DNA form, the CDR3 reads TGTGCCAGCAGCCATAAACAAGAGACCCAGTACTTC.

This clonotype showed up just once. The V gene is TRBV11-2, the J gene TRBJ2-7; 11 bases fit TRBD1. In germline, CDR1 is SGHAT, CDR2 FQNNGV. The CDR3 covers 15 residues. With 0 bases clipped from V and 9 bases from J, the junction kept 7 bases outside the gene matches. CDR3 sequence: CASSLEGTGGNRQYF. CDR3 nucleotides: TGTGCCAGCAGCTTAGAGGGGACAGGGGGGAATCGGCAGTACTTC.

V is TRBV19 and J is TRBJ2-7, with 7 nucleotides matching TRBD1. The V gene end was trimmed by 5 bases and the J gene end by 7 bases; junction bases not matched to a gene: 17. Germline V gene lookup returns CDR1 LNHDA and CDR2 SQIVND (reference sequence). CDR3 size: 16 residues. The CDR3 sequence: CASSLTRGRRDREQYF. The CDR3 nucleotides read TGTGCCAGTAGTCTTACAAGGGGGCGCCGGGACCGGGAGCAGTACTTC.

The chain couples TRBV7-2 to TRBJ2-7; a weak D match, TRBD1 (6 bases). CDR3 size: 14 residues. Trimming stripped 5 bases from V and 2 bases from J, with 13 bases between. Germline assignment: CDR1 SGHTA and CDR2 FQGNSA. The DNA of the CDR3 is TGTGCCAGCAGCCCGAGACAGGCAACCTACGAGCAGTACTTC. Protein product: CASSPRQATYEQYF.

V usage is TRBV5-1 and J usage is TRBJ2-5, with a weak D call TRBD1 (7 bases). CDR1 and CDR2 from the germline V gene are SGHRS and YFSETQ. The CDR3 totals 15 residues. The V end was cut by 0 bases, the J end by 3 bases, with 12 bases between. CDR3 sequence: CASSLEQGRKETQYF. CDR3 sequence (DNA): TGCGCCAGCAGCTTGGAACAGGGGAGGAAAGAGACCCAGTACTTC.

The chain has TRBV14 and TRBJ2-2, with D possibly TRBD1 on 6 matching bases. The CDR3 contains 16 residues. The germline CDR1 and CDR2 sequences are SGHDN and FVKESK. V was shortened by 4 bases and J by 1 base, with 13 bases between the two germline ends. In nucleotides, the CDR3 is TGTGCCAGCAGCCTTAACACAGGGATGAACACCGGGGAGCTGTTTTTT. Its translation: CASSLNTGMNTGELFF.

This chain uses TRBV4-1 with TRBJ2-7; tentative D call: TRBD1 (5 bases). CDR1 and CDR2 (germline): MGHRA, YSYEKL. The V gene lost 3 bases and the J gene lost 2 bases, with 17 bases spanning the gap. The CDR3 is 16 residues long. The CDR3 region is CASSQNRGHLAYEQYF. CDR3 nucleotides: TGCGCCAGCAGCCAGAATCGTGGACATCTGGCCTACGAGCAGTACTTC.

The genes are TRBV20-1 and TRBJ1-2; no reliable D call. V was cut by 1 base and J by 4 bases, with 10 bases left in between. The germline gives CDR1 DFQATT, CDR2 SNEGSKA (reference sequence). This CDR3 is built from 13 residues. The CDR3 bases are TGCAGTGCTAGAGGAGGACTTTTCTATGGCTACACCTTC. Its protein product is CSARGGLFYGYTF.

The CDR3 protein is CASSESLVVGTSFAEQYF. Here the CDR3 DNA reads TGTGCCAGCAGTGAATCCCTGGTAGTAGGGACTTCTTTTGCCGAGCAGTACTTC. The chain links TRBV2 to TRBJ2-7, with a possible D match to TRBD2 (6 bases). V lost 2 bases and J lost 6, with 26 bases in between. The length of the CDR3 is 18 residues. The germline CDR1 and CDR2 sequences are SNHLY and FYNNEI. Based on the CDR3 plus reference TRBV2 and TRBJ2-7, the full variable domain is EPEVTQTPSHQVTQMGQEVILRCVPISNHLYFYWYRQILGQKVEFLVSFYNNEISEKSEIFDDQFSVERPDGSNFTLKIRSTKLEDSAMYFCASSESLVVGTSFAEQYFGPGTRLTVT.

The chain combines TRBV6-1 with TRBJ1-3, with D possibly matching TRBD1 (6 bases). Trimming removed 8 bases at V and 6 bases at J, with 14 bases between. Germline loops: CDR1 MNHNS, CDR2 SASEGT. The CDR3 extends over 13 amino acids. CDR3 amino acids: CASGRQVENTIYF. DNA of the CDR3: TGTGCCAGCGGCCGACAGGTTGAAAACACCATATATTTT.

V is TRBV7-2 and J is TRBJ1-2, with 9 bases matching TRBD1. The CDR3 contains 16 residues. The V gene end was trimmed by 5 bases and the J gene end by 5 bases; junction bases not matched to a gene: 12. Germline CDR1 reads SGHTA; CDR2 reads FQGNSA. The CDR3 reads CASSQYRGREGYGYTF. The CDR3 DNA reads as TGTGCCAGCAGCCAATACAGGGGGCGCGAGGGATATGGCTACACCTTC.

The genes are TRBV20-1 and TRBJ2-7; 7 bases fit TRBD1. The germline V gene encodes CDR1 DFQATT and CDR2 SNEGSKA (reference sequence). V was pared by 7 bases and J by 7 bases, with 16 bases of the junction left unmatched. The CDR3 consists of 14 residues. The CDR3 DNA is TGCAGTGTTCCAAGACAGGGTGCATCTAGAGAGCAGTACTTC. Protein sequence: CSVPRQGASREQYF.

The rearrangement links TRBV7-8 to TRBJ1-5; tentatively, D is TRBD1 (6 bases). Per germline, CDR1 SGHVS and CDR2 FQNEAQ. V lost 0 bases to trimming and J lost 12 bases, with 18 bases between them. The CDR3 spans 15 residues. The chain's CDR3 is CASSLARTSQGGQHF. The CDR3 DNA reads TGTGCCAGCAGCTTAGCGCGGACCTCCCAAGGGGGCCAGCATTTT.

As DNA, the CDR3 is TGTGCCAGCACTTCCAGGGGTCGCTCCTACGAGCAGTACTTC. It specifies CASTSRGRSYEQYF. V is TRBV27 and J is TRBJ2-7; D might be TRBD1 (6 bases). CDR1 and CDR2 (germline): MNHEY, SMNVEV (reference sequence). V was pared by 7 bases and J by 0 bases, with 13 bases between. The CDR3 covers 14 residues.

The chain carries TRBV27 and TRBJ2-6; a weak D match, TRBD1 (6 bases). This CDR3 has 16 amino acids. Per the germline V gene, CDR1 is MNHEY and CDR2 is SMNVEV (reference sequence). V was shortened by 2 bases and J by 2 bases, with 10 bases between the two germline ends. CDR3 protein: CASSLTRQAGANVLTF. CDR3 bases: TGTGCCAGCAGTTTAACCCGACAGGCTGGGGCCAACGTCCTGACTTTC.

With regard to this clonotype: The junction departs from the called germline gene at one end, perhaps through a read error. The chain carries TRBV7-9 and TRBJ2-7, with 11 bases that match TRBD1. This CDR3 is 13 amino acids long. Germline V gene lookup returns CDR1 SEHNR and CDR2 FQNEAQ (reference sequence). CDR3 protein: CTSSQDRGHEQYF. For the CDR3, the DNA is TGTACCAGCAGCCAGGACAGGGGGCACGAGCAGTACTTC.

CDR3 nucleotide sequence: TGTGCCAGCAGCTTGTTGAATAGGGGCCACCCAGAGCAGTACTTC. Translating gives CASSLLNRGHPEQYF. V gene TRBV5-8 combines with J gene TRBJ2-7, with D possibly being TRBD1 (5 bases). The V end lost 1 base, the J end lost 7 bases, and 18 bases lay between the germline ends. CDR1 SGHTS and CDR2 YDEGEE come from the germline V gene. This CDR3 has 15 residues.

The chain joins TRBV7-9 to TRBJ2-7; 7 bases agree with TRBD2. CDR3 length: 17 amino acids. The germline gives CDR1 SEHNR, CDR2 FQNEAQ (reference sequence). V lost 5 bases and J lost 3; bases outside the gene matches: 16. The CDR3 DNA reads as TGTGCCAGCAGCGCACCTGGGCCGGGGTGGGACTACTACGAGCAGTACTTC. This translates into CASSAPGPGWDYYEQYF.